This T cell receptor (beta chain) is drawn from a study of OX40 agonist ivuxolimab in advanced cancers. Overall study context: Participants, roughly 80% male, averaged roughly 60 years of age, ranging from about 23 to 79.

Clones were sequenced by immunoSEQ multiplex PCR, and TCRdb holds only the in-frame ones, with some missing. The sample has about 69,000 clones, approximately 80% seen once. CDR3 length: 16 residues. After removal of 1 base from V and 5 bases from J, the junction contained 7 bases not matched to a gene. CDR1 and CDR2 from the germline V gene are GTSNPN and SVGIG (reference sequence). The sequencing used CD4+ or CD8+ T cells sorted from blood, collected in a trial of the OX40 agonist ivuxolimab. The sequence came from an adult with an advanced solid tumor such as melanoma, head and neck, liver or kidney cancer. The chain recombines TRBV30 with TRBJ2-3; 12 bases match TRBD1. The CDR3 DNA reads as TGTGCCTGGAGTGGGGGACAGGGGGCGCGAGGAGATACGCAGTATTTT. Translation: CAWSGGQGARGDTQYF.